The subject of this entry is one T cell receptor beta chain. What it recognizes is unknown. This record comes from a study of beta chain features in type 1 diabetes. The study's findings and limits: Patients with Type 1 diabetes showed moderately but significantly shorter TCRB CDR3s in all four CD4+ subsets. Whether TCRB rearrangement is influenced by HLA type went unresolved here.

Every bit of the isolated RNA underwent reverse transcription, so sequencing read expressed TCRB transcripts. Repertoires were generated with immunoSEQ multiplex PCR, while TCRdb's copy carries only in-frame clones and drops some. Counted here are approximately 250,000 clones, approximately 25% occurring once; the ten biggest clones make up around 0.013%. The germline V gene encodes CDR1 SGHDT and CDR2 YYEEEE. Trimming shortened V by 5 bases and J by 3 bases, and 17 bases separated the two germline ends. The CDR3 contains 15 residues. Sequencing was done on a sample of naive CD4+ T cells from blood. V is TRBV5-6 and J is TRBJ2-5; D is unclear. This clonotype originated in a woman in her 30s with type 1 diabetes. DNA of the CDR3: TGTGCCAGCAGGTTAATCGCGGCACGGGAAGAGACCCAGTACTTC. This encodes CASRLIAAREETQYF.